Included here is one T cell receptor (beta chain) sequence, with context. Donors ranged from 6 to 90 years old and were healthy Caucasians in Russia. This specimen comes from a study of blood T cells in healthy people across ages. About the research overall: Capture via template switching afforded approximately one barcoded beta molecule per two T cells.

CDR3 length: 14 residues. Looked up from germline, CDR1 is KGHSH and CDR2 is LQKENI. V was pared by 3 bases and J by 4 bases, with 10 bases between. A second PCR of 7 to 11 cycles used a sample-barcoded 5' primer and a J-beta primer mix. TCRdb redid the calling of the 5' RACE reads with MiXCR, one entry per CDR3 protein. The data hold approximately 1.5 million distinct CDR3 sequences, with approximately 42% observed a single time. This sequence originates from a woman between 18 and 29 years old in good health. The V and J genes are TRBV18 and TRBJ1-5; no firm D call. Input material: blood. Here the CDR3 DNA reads TGTGCCAGCTCACCGGACCCTGGGAATCAGCCCCAGCATTTT. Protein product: CASSPDPGNQPQHF.